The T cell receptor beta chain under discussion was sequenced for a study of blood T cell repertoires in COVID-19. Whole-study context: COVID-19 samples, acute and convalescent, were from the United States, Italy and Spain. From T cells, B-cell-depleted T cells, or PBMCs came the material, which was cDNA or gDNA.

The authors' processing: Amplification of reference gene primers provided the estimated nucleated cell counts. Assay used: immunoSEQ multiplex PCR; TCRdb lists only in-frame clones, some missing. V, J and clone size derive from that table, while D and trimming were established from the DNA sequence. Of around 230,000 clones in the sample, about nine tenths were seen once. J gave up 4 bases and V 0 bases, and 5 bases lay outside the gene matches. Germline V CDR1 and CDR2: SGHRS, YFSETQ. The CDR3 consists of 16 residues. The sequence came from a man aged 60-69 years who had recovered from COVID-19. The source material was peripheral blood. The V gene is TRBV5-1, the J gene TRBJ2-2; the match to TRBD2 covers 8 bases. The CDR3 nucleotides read TGCGCCAGCAGCTTGGAAAGCGGGGGTCCCACCGGGGAGCTGTTTTTT. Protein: CASSLESGGPTGELFF.